These 16 T cell receptor beta chains were sequenced from one sample in a study of T cell responses to AZD1222 COVID-19 vaccine. Some clones are missing from TCRdb's copy, which holds only in-frame ones; the method was immunoSEQ multiplex PCR. The sample includes approximately 110,000 clones, around 92% seen only once; the top ten take 3.5% to 5%. The specimen comprised peripheral blood, sampled on day 0 of AZD1222 vaccination. These receptors came from an adult in good health.

This clone is a singleton in its sample. The V gene is TRBV3-1 (or the pseudogene TRBV3-2), the J gene TRBJ1-5; 9 nucleotides line up with TRBD1. Germline V gives CDR1 LGHDT, CDR2 YNNKEL (reference sequence). Germline trimming cut 3 bases from V and 5 bases from J; bases unmatched to any gene: 2. The CDR3 is made up of 14 amino acids. CDR3 sequence (DNA): TGTGCCAGCAGCCAGGGACAGGGTGATCAGCCCCAGCATTTT. It yields the protein CASSQGQGDQPQHF.

This sequence joins TRBV28 and TRBJ1-2, with 7 bases aligning to TRBD1. V lost 5 bases to trimming and J lost 6 bases; unmatched junction nucleotides: 12. Germline assignment: CDR1 MDHEN and CDR2 SYDVKM. CDR3 length: 15 residues. The DNA of the CDR3 is TGTGCCAGCAGTCTAGCCCCCAACAGGGGCGATGGCTACACCTTC. Translated: CASSLAPNRGDGYTF.

CDR3 residues: CASSLLGRTSTGVQPQHF. The CDR3 coding sequence is TGTGCCAGCAGTTTATTGGGGCGCACGTCGACAGGGGTACAGCCCCAGCATTTT. This chain links TRBV28 with TRBJ1-5; TRBD1 matches 8 bases. V lost 1 base, J lost 7 bases, and 15 bases stayed unmatched. Germline V gene lookup returns CDR1 MDHEN and CDR2 SYDVKM. The CDR3 runs 18 residues.

A word on this clone: Compared with germline, one end of the junction differs, possibly owing to a read error. V gene TRBV7-7 combines with J gene TRBJ2-6, with D unresolved. Germline V lookup: CDR1 SSHAT, CDR2 FNYEAQ (reference sequence). This CDR3 comprises 13 residues. The CDR3, as DNA: TGTGCTAGCAAGAACTCTGGGGCCAACGTCCTGACTTTC. It is translated as CASKNSGANVLTF. The full variable domain, with the rest looked up from reference TRBV7-7 and TRBJ2-6, is GAGVSQSPRYKVTKRGQDVTLRCDPISSHATLYWYQQALGQGPEFLTYFNYEAQPDKSGLPSDRFSAERPEGSISTLTIQRTEQRDSAMYRCASKNSGANVLTFGAGSRLTVL.

The genes are TRBV5-4 and TRBJ1-4; 8 bases fit TRBD1. The trim removed 4 bases at V and 6 bases at J, leaving 8 bases unmatched. The length of the CDR3 is 15 residues. The V gene's germline CDR1 is SGHNT and CDR2 YYREEE (reference sequence). CDR3 DNA: TGTGCCAGCAGCAAGTTAACAGGGGGTGATGAAAAACTGTTTTTT. Protein sequence: CASSKLTGGDEKLFF.

J is TRBJ1-2 and V is TRBV28; 7 nucleotides align to TRBD1. Germline V lookup: CDR1 MDHEN, CDR2 SYDVKM. V lost 7 bases, J lost 3 bases, and 8 bases stayed unmatched. The CDR3 loop spans 14 amino acids. The CDR3 DNA reads TGTGCCAGCAATCGACAGGGTGCCGACTATGGCTACACCTTC. Amino acid sequence: CASNRQGADYGYTF.

This sequence joins TRBV2 and TRBJ2-7; no clear D. Germline CDR1 is SNHLY and CDR2 is FYNNEI. The CDR3 totals 12 residues. Trimming left V 4 bases short and J 3 bases short, with 7 bases between. CDR3 coding DNA: TGTGCCAGCAGTGGGCAGATCTACGAGCAGTACTTC. Amino acid sequence: CASSGQIYEQYF.

The chain has TRBV4-3 and TRBJ1-4; TRBD1 is a possible D gene (5 bases). The germline V and J ends were trimmed by 4 bases and 4 bases, with 13 bases remaining between them. The germline V gene has CDR1 LGHNA and CDR2 YSLEER. The CDR3 extends over 15 amino acids. CDR3 amino acids: CASSRQRQINEKLFF. The CDR3 bases are TGCGCCAGCAGCCGACAACGACAGATTAATGAAAAACTGTTTTTT.

The V and J genes are TRBV29-1 and TRBJ1-2; 9 positions match TRBD1. The CDR3 extends over 13 amino acids. The germline CDR1 and CDR2 sequences are SQVTM and ANQGSEA. The ends lost 7 bases at V and 2 bases at J; junction bases unmatched: 5. CDR3 nucleotides: TGCAGCGCAGTTGGACAGGGGAACTATGGCTACACCTTC. Translating gives CSAVGQGNYGYTF.

The genes are TRBV5-8 and TRBJ1-5; 7 bases agree with TRBD1. Germline CDR1 SGHTS, CDR2 YDEGEE. The CDR3 length is 15 residues. The V and J ends lost 2 bases and 1 base, in that order; junction bases with no gene match: 3. In DNA, the CDR3 is TGTGCCAGCAGCTTCCACAGGGGCAGCAATCAGCCCCAGCATTTT. Residues: CASSFHRGSNQPQHF.

This clone was observed a few times. The V and J genes are TRBV7-8 and TRBJ2-7; D may be TRBD2 (5 bases). This CDR3 spans 15 amino acids. Trimming took 5 bases from V and 0 from J, leaving 14 bases between them. CDR1 is SGHVS and CDR2 is FQNEAQ in the germline V gene. CDR3: CASSTQPGVSYEQYF. CDR3 DNA sequence: TGTGCCAGCAGCACTCAACCCGGGGTCTCCTACGAGCAGTACTTC.

The J gene is TRBJ2-3, the V gene TRBV5-4; D is ambiguous. The CDR3 covers 14 residues. Germline V lookup: CDR1 SGHNT, CDR2 YYREEE (reference sequence). V was pared by 0 bases and J by 2 bases, with 7 bases between. The CDR3 protein is CASSLALNTDTQYF. In DNA form, the CDR3 reads TGTGCCAGCAGCTTGGCACTTAACACAGATACGCAGTATTTT.

The chain uses TRBV2 and TRBJ1-4, with D possibly being TRBD1 (6 bases). The CDR3 has 15 amino acids. The germline V and J ends were trimmed by 7 bases and 3 bases, with 15 bases remaining between them. Looked up from germline, CDR1 is SNHLY and CDR2 is FYNNEI. The CDR3 is CASMIQGDANEKLFF. CDR3 nucleotide sequence: TGTGCCAGCATGATACAGGGCGATGCTAATGAAAAACTGTTTTTT.

This clone occurred a few times. The chain employs TRBV7-2 and TRBJ1-3; tentatively, D is TRBD1 (5 bases). Per germline, CDR1 SGHTA and CDR2 FQGNSA. V lost 2 bases and J lost 3, with 8 bases in between. CDR3 length: 14 residues. The CDR3 region has the DNA TGTGCCAGCAGCTTATCAGGGTATGGAAACACCATATATTTT. This gives the protein CASSLSGYGNTIYF.

This clone came up many times. The chain is built from TRBV10-2 and TRBJ1-1, with D hard to call. Looked up from germline, CDR1 is WSHSY and CDR2 is SAAADI. The length of the CDR3 is 12 residues. V shed 3 bases and J shed 1 base, with 3 bases lying between them. The CDR3 loop reads CASSDKNTEAFF. The CDR3 bases are TGCGCCAGCAGTGACAAGAACACTGAAGCTTTCTTT.

The chain recombines TRBV5-1 with TRBJ2-1, with TRBD1 as a possible D gene (6 bases). This CDR3 comprises 13 residues. With 4 bases removed from V and 8 bases from J, the gap between germline ends came to 13 bases. CDR1 and CDR2 from the germline V gene are SGHRS and YFSETQ. The CDR3 DNA is TGCGCCAGCAGCCACCGACAGGAGGATGAGCAGTTCTTC. As protein: CASSHRQEDEQFF.